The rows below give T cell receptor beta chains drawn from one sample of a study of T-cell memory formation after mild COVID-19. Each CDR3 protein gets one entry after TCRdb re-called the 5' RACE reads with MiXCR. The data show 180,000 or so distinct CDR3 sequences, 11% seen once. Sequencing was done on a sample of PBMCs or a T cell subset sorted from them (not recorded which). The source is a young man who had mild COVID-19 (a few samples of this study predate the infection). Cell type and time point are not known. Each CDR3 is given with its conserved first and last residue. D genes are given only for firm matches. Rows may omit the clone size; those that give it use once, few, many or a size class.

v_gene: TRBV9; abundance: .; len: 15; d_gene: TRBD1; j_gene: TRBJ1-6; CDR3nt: TGTGCCAGCAGCACGACAGGGAGGGAGAATTCACCCCTCCACTTT; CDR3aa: CASSTTGRENSPLHF
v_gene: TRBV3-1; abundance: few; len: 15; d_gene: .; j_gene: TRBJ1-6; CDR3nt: TGTGCCAGCAGCCAACTGGACGGTAATAATTCACCCCTCCACTTT; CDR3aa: CASSQLDGNNSPLHF
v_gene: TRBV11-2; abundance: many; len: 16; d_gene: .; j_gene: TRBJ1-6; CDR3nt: TGTGCCAGCAGCTTTCGGGGGCCTGGTTCGTATTCACCCCTCCACTTT; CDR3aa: CASSFRGPGSYSPLHF
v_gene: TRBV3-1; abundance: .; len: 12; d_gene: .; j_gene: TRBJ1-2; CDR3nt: TGTGCCAGCAGCCAAGATCAACGGGGCTACACCTTC; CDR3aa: CASSQDQRGYTF
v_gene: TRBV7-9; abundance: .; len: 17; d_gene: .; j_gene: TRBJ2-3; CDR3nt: TGTGCCAGCAGCCCACTCCCTGGGAAAGCCGGCACAGATACGCAGTATTTT; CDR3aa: CASSPLPGKAGTDTQYF
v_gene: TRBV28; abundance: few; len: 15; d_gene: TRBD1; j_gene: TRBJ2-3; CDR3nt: TGTGCCAGCAGCTCGGGACAGGGCGATCCGAATACGCAGTATTTT; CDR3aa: CASSSGQGDPNTQYF
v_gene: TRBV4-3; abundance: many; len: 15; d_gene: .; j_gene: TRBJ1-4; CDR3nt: TGCGCCAGCAGCCAGGGTAGGGGCGCGAATGAAAAACTGTTTTTT; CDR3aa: CASSQGRGANEKLFF
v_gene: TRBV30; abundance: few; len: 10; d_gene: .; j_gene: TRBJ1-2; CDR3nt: TGTGCCTGGGGGGACTATGGCTACACCTTC; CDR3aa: CAWGDYGYTF
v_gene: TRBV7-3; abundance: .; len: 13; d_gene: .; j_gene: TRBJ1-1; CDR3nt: TGTGCCAGCAGCCTTTGGGGGGACACTGAAGCTTTCTTT; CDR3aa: CASSLWGDTEAFF
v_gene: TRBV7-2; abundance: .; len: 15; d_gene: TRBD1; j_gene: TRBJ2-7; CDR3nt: TGTGCCAGCAGCTCTCGGACAGGCACCTCCTACGAGCAGTACTTC; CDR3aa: CASSSRTGTSYEQYF
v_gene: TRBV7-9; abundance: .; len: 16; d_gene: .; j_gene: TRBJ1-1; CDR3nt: TGTGCCAGCAGCTTAGGAAGTGGGGTAAAGAACACTGAAGCTTTCTTT; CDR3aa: CASSLGSGVKNTEAFF
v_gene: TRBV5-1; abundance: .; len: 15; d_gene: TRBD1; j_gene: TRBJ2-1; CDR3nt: TGCGCCAGCAGCGTCGGACAGGGGAGCGCCGATGAGCAGTTCTTC; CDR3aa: CASSVGQGSADEQFF
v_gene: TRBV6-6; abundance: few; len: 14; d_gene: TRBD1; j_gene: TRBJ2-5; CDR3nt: TGTGCCAGCAGTTACTCGGACAGGGTGGAGACCCAGTACTTC; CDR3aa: CASSYSDRVETQYF
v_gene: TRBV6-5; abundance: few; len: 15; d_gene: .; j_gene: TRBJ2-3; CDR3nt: TGTGCCAGCAGTTATTCCGACACCAGCACAGATACGCAGTATTTT; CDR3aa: CASSYSDTSTDTQYF
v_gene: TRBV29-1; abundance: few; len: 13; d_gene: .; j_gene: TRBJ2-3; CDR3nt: TGCAGCGTTTACCGGGATCCGGCAGATACGCAGTATTTT; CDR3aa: CSVYRDPADTQYF
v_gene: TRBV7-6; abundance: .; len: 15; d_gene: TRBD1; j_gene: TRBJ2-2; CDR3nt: TGTGCCAGCAGCAGACAGGGGGCAAACACCGGGGAGCTGTTTTTT; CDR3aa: CASSRQGANTGELFF
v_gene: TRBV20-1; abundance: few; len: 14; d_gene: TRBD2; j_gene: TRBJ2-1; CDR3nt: TGCAGTGCTGGGGGAGGGGCCACTGACAATGAGCAGTTCTTC; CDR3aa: CSAGGGATDNEQFF
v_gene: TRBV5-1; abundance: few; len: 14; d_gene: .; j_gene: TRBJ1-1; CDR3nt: TGCGCCAGCAGCTTTACAGGGAGGGACACTGAAGCTTTCTTT; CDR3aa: CASSFTGRDTEAFF
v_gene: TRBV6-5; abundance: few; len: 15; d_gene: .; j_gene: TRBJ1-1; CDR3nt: TGTGCCAGCAGTTACTCGTATGGAGTGAACACTGAAGCTTTCTTT; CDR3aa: CASSYSYGVNTEAFF
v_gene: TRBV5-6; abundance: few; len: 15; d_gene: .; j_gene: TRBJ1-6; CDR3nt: TGTGCCAGCAGCCCGGACGGAGGCTATAATTCACCCCTCCACTTT; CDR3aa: CASSPDGGYNSPLHF
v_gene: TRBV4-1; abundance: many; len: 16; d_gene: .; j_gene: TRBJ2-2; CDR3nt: TGCGCCAGCAGCCTAACACAGGGTCCGAACACCGGGGAGCTGTTTTTT; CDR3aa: CASSLTQGPNTGELFF
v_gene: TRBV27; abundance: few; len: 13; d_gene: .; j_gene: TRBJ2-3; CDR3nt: TGTGCCAGCAGTTTTACGTGGCGAGATACGCAGTATTTT; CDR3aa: CASSFTWRDTQYF
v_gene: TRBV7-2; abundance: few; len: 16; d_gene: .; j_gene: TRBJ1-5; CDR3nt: TGTGCCAGCAGCTTATCAGGGGTGATAAGCAATCAGCCCCAGCATTTT; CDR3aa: CASSLSGVISNQPQHF
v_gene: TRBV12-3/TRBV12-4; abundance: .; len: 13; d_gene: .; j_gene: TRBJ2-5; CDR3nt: TGTGCCAGCAGTCAGGGTGCCCAAGAGACCCAGTACTTC; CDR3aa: CASSQGAQETQYF
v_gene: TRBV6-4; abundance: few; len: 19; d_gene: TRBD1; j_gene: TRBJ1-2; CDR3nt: TGTGCCAGCAGTGGCGTAGTTCGGGACAGGGGGCTCATCCGGTATGGCTACACCTTC; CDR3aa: CASSGVVRDRGLIRYGYTF
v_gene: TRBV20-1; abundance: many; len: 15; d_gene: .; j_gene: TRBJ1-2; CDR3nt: TGCAGTGCTAGAGATTGGGGCGGAGACCTCTATGGCTACACCTTC; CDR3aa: CSARDWGGDLYGYTF
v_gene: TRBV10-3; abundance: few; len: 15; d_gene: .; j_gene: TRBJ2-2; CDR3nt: TGTGCCATCAGGGAAGGGGCCTCGGACACCGGGGAGCTGTTTTTT; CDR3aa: CAIREGASDTGELFF
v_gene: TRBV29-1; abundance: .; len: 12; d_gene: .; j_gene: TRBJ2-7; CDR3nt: TGCAGCGTCCCCGGGGCGGGGCACGAGCAGTACTTC; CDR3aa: CSVPGAGHEQYF
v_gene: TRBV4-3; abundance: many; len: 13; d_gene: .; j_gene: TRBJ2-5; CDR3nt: TGCGCCAGCAGCCAAGGTGCTTCGGAGACCCAGTACTTC; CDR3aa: CASSQGASETQYF
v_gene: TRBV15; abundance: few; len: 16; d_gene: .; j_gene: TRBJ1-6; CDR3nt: TGTGCCACCAGCAGCCTCCTGGGGGGGTTAAATTCACCCCTCCACTTT; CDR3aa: CATSSLLGGLNSPLHF
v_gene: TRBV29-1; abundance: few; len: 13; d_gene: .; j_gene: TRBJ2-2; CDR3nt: TGCAGCGTTGAGGGGCGGAACACCGGGGAGCTGTTTTTT; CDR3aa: CSVEGRNTGELFF
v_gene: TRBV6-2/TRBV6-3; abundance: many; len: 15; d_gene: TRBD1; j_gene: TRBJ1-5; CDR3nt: TGTGCCAGCAGTCCCGGGACAGGGTCATATGAGGCCCAGCATTTT; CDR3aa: CASSPGTGSYEAQHF
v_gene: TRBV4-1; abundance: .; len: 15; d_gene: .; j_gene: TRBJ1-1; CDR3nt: TGCGCCAGCAGCGCGCTGTCAGGGGTGAACACTGAAGCTTTCTTT; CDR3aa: CASSALSGVNTEAFF
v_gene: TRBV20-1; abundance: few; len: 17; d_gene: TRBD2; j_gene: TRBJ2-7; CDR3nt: TGCAGTGCTCCTGCCCCGTGGCTAGCGGGGATGGTGTACGAGCAGTACTTC; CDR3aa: CSAPAPWLAGMVYEQYF
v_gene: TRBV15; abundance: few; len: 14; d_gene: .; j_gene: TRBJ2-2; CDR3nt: TGTGCCACCAGCAGAGGTGGGGATACCGGGGAGCTGTTTTTT; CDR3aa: CATSRGGDTGELFF
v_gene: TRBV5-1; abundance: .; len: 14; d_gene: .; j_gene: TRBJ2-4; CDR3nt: TGCGCCAGCAGCCCCCCTGGCGAGGGGGACATTCAGTACTTC; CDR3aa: CASSPPGEGDIQYF